This T cell receptor (beta chain) was observed in a study of T cells in Graves' hyperthyroidism and ophthalmopathy. Amplified TCR beta CDR3 regions came from RNA transcripts. HTBI primers were the set used in a first-round RT-PCR of the TCR CDR3. MiXCR, applied by TCRdb to the multiplex PCR reads, yields one record per CDR3 protein. The table has around 500,000 distinct CDR3 sequences, less than 25% seen once. This clonotype has at least ten counts. The J segment lost 4 bases and the V segment lost 5 bases, leaving 6 bases of the junction unmatched. Germline-derived CDR1 and CDR2 are SGHAT and FQNNGV. The CDR3 is made up of 14 amino acids. The cohort's ophthalmopathy patients, a group with duration under 3 months, had a Clinical Activity Score of at least 3 and a NOSPECS grade of at least 4.

The TCR comes from a woman in her 70s with Graves' ophthalmopathy. Source material: blood. The J gene is TRBJ1-1, the V gene TRBV11-2, with 8 bases lining up with TRBD1. This CDR3 is CASSITGGSTEAFF. The CDR3 coding sequence is TGTGCCAGCAGCATTACAGGGGGGAGCACTGAAGCTTTCTTT. The complete variable domain, with remaining parts taken from reference TRBV11-2 and TRBJ1-1, reads EAGVAQSPRYKIIEKRQSVAFWCNPISGHATLYWYQQILGQGPKLLIQFQNNGVVDDSQLPKDRFSAERLKGVDSTLKIQPAKLEDSAVYLCASSITGGSTEAFFGQGTRLTVV.